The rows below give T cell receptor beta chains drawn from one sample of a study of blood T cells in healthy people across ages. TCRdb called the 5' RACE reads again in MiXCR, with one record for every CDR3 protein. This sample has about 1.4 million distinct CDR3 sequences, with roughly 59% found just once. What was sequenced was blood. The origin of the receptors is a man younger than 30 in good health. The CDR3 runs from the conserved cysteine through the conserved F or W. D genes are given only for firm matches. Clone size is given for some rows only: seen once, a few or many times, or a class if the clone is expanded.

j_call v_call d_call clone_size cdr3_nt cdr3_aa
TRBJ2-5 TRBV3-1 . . TGTGCCAGCAGCCAAGGATGGACCCAGTACTTC CASSQGWTQYF
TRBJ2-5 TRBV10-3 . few TGTGCCATGGGGTACCAAGAGACCCAGTACTTC CAMGYQETQYF
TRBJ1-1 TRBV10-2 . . TGCGCCAGCAGTGACACTACCGGGATTTGGACTGAAGCTTTCTTT CASSDTTGIWTEAFF
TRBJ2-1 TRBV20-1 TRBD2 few TGCAGTGCGCAGAGGACTAGCGGGAGGCCCCCTCCGCAGTTCTTC CSAQRTSGRPPPQFF
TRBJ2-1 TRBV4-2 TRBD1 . TGTGCCAGCAGCCAAAGGATAGGACAGGGGTCTGATGAGCAGTTCTTC CASSQRIGQGSDEQFF
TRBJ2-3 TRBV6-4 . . TGTGCCAGCAGTGCGGGAATTTTCACAGATACGCAGTATTTT CASSAGIFTDTQYF
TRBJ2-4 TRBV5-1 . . TGCGCCAGCAGCTTGGGTCAAACTTTGGGGGTAAACATTCAGTACTTC CASSLGQTLGVNIQYF
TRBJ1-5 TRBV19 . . TGTGCCAGTAGTTCCAGGGTTTACCAGCCCCAGCATTTT CASSSRVYQPQHF
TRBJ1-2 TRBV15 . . TGTGCCACCAGCAGAGATCCGACGGGGCAGGGGTTCCCTTATGGCTACACCTTC CATSRDPTGQGFPYGYTF
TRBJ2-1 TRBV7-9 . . TGTGCCAGCAGCTTAGGAGGACACAGAGGAGGCCTCAATGAGCAGTTCTTC CASSLGGHRGGLNEQFF
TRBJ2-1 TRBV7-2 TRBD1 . TGTGCCAGCAGCCCCCACCGCGGACAGGGTGACGATGAGCAGTTCTTC CASSPHRGQGDDEQFF
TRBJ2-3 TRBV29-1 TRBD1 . TGCAGCGTTGAGACGACAGGGGAGGATACGCAGTATTTT CSVETTGEDTQYF
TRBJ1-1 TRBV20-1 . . TGCAGTGCCCCTCGGACAAGGGCGGGTGAAGCTTTCTTT CSAPRTRAGEAFF
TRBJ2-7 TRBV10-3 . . TGTGCCATCAGGAACCGCAGGACTCCCATGAACGAGCAGTACTTC CAIRNRRTPMNEQYF
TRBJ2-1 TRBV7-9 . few TGTGCCAGCAGCACTGACCCGGTTGGCTACAATGAGCAGTTCTTC CASSTDPVGYNEQFF
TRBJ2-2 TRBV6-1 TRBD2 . TGTGCCACCGTTAGCGGGAGGGACACCGGGGAGCTGTTTTTT CATVSGRDTGELFF
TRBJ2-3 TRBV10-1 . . TGCGCCACCCAGCTAACCGTGGGGCAGGCAGATACGCAGTATTTT CATQLTVGQADTQYF